The next 12 T cell receptor beta chains were all read from a single sample in a study of T cells expressing NK-cell markers. After re-calling the 5' RACE reads, TCRdb lists one entry per CDR3 protein, DNA absent. The sample's table shows about 460,000 distinct CDR3 sequences. The material sequenced was blood T cells: a sorted CD56 or NKG2C T cell subset, CD4+ or CD8+ T cells, or bulk PBMC T cells (not recorded which). Every receptor here comes from a woman aged 50 to 60 in good health.

The chain couples TRBV12-5 to TRBJ2-5; TCRdb calls TRBD2, which cannot be checked without DNA. The CDR3 is made up of 15 amino acids. Looked up from germline, CDR1 is LGHNT and CDR2 is FRNRAP. The CDR3 reads CASRPAGGFGGTQYF.

J is TRBJ2-2 and V is TRBV24-1; TCRdb selects TRBD2, and the lack of DNA leaves this call unchecked. Per the germline V gene, CDR1 is KGHDR and CDR2 is SFDVKD. The CDR3 extends over 17 amino acids. The CDR3 sequence is CATSDTVARSNTGELFF.

The chain joins TRBV29-1 to TRBJ2-2; absent DNA, TCRdb's TRBD1 call cannot be checked. CDR1 and CDR2 (germline): SQVTM, ANQGSEA. The length of the CDR3 is 15 residues. The CDR3 is CSVRTGTENTGELFF.

The rearrangement links TRBV5-5 to TRBJ2-3; without DNA, the TCRdb call of TRBD2 cannot be checked. Per the germline V gene, CDR1 is SGHKS and CDR2 is YYEKEE (reference sequence). This CDR3 spans 18 amino acids. This CDR3 reads CASSLRGTGTSEEDTQYF.

The genes are TRBV5-1 and TRBJ2-1. The CDR3 is 13 amino acids. Per the germline V gene, CDR1 is SGHRS and CDR2 is YFSETQ. The CDR3 sequence: CASSLFEEDEQFF.

V usage is TRBV20-1 and J usage is TRBJ2-7; TCRdb reports TRBD1, a call that lacks DNA to check it against. This CDR3 comprises 14 residues. In germline, CDR1 is DFQATT, CDR2 SNEGSKA (reference sequence). This CDR3 reads CSASTGTGGVGQYF.

The chain employs TRBV12-3 or TRBV12-4 and TRBJ1-4; TCRdb names TRBD1, which stays unverified in the absence of DNA. The length of the CDR3 is 14 residues. The CDR3 protein is CASSWGGFEEKLFF.

The V call is TRBV5-1, the J call TRBJ2-1; the D gene TCRdb calls, TRBD2, cannot be checked with no DNA. The CDR3 spans 18 residues. Germline-derived CDR1 and CDR2 are SGHRS and YFSETQ. CDR3 residues: CASRLAGGFFGSYNEQFF.

V usage is TRBV27 and J usage is TRBJ2-5. Germline values: CDR1 MNHEY, CDR2 SMNVEV (reference sequence). This CDR3 region has 14 residues. CDR3 in amino acids: CASSFVGIGETQYF.

The gene calls are TRBV12-3 or TRBV12-4 and TRBJ2-1; TCRdb's D gene call, TRBD2, goes unchecked for lack of DNA. The CDR3 length is 15 residues. CDR3 residues: CASTSAGTTSDEQFF.

The chain employs TRBV25-1 and TRBJ2-1; TCRdb's D gene call, TRBD2, goes unchecked for lack of DNA. This CDR3 contains 16 residues. Germline V gene sequence: CDR1 MGHDK, CDR2 SYGVNS. The CDR3 protein is CASSELASGRKNEQFF.

This chain uses TRBV15 with TRBJ2-3; TCRdb returns TRBD2, unconfirmable since there is no DNA. Germline V gives CDR1 LNHNV, CDR2 YYDKDF (reference sequence). The CDR3 runs to 17 residues. CDR3: CATSRDLGLAGVDTQYF.